A selection of T cell receptor beta chains follows, all from one sample in a study of shared clonotypes between healthy human individuals. Sequenced by immunoSEQ multiplex PCR; TCRdb stores in-frame clones only, minus some. The sample shows 400,000 or so clones, about 96% of them seen only once. The sequenced sample consisted of memory CD8+ T cells sorted from blood. The origin of the receptors is a man aged 30 to 39 in good health. Each CDR3 is given with its conserved first and last residue. The D gene is left open where the match is weak. Only part of the rows carry a size: once, few, many, or a class if the clone is expanded.

d_call: NA
clone_size: NA
j_call: TRBJ2-3
v_call: TRBV7-9
cdr3_nt: TGTGCCAGCAGCTTAGTATTAGGGGATACGCAGTATTTT
cdr3_aa: CASSLVLGDTQYF

d_call: NA
clone_size: NA
j_call: TRBJ1-3
v_call: TRBV9
cdr3_nt: TGTGCCAGCAGCGTAGTGCCGGGGATCGGAAACACCATATATTTT
cdr3_aa: CASSVVPGIGNTIYF

d_call: NA
clone_size: NA
j_call: TRBJ2-1
v_call: TRBV12-5
cdr3_nt: TGTGCTAGTGGTTCAAACGGGGGCTCCTACAATGAGCAGTTCTTC
cdr3_aa: CASGSNGGSYNEQFF

d_call: NA
clone_size: NA
j_call: TRBJ2-7
v_call: TRBV2
cdr3_nt: TGTGCCAGCAGTGAAGGTTATGGAGTTCCCTCTAGGGAGCAGTACTTC
cdr3_aa: CASSEGYGVPSREQYF

d_call: NA
clone_size: once
j_call: TRBJ1-4
v_call: TRBV19
cdr3_nt: TGTGCCAGTAGTATCAAGGACCTACAGGGAAAACTGTTTTTT
cdr3_aa: CASSIKDLQGKLFF

d_call: TRBD1
clone_size: once
j_call: TRBJ1-5
v_call: TRBV28
cdr3_nt: TGTGCCAGCAGTCCGGGACAGGGGGACAATCAGCCCCAGCATTTT
cdr3_aa: CASSPGQGDNQPQHF

d_call: NA
clone_size: NA
j_call: TRBJ2-3
v_call: TRBV5-1
cdr3_nt: TGCGCCAGCAGCTTTGGAGGCTTGGAGCGGTATCTTGGCACAGATACGCAGTATTTT
cdr3_aa: CASSFGGLERYLGTDTQYF

d_call: NA
clone_size: NA
j_call: TRBJ1-4
v_call: TRBV11-2
cdr3_nt: TGTGCCAGCAGTCCAGTCGGTGAAAAACTGTTTTTT
cdr3_aa: CASSPVGEKLFF

d_call: TRBD1
clone_size: NA
j_call: TRBJ1-3
v_call: TRBV6-6
cdr3_nt: TGTGCCAGCAGTCTGTCGGACAGGGGACGAAACACCATATATTTT
cdr3_aa: CASSLSDRGRNTIYF

d_call: NA
clone_size: NA
j_call: TRBJ1-2
v_call: TRBV20-1
cdr3_nt: TGCAGTGCTAGAAACAGGGAAGGCTACACCTTC
cdr3_aa: CSARNREGYTF

d_call: NA
clone_size: NA
j_call: TRBJ1-3
v_call: TRBV28
cdr3_nt: TGTGCCAGCAGGCGACAGAGCTCTGGAAACACCATATATTTT
cdr3_aa: CASRRQSSGNTIYF

d_call: NA
clone_size: NA
j_call: TRBJ1-2
v_call: TRBV5-6
cdr3_nt: TGTGCCAGCAGCTTGCAGCCCTATGGCTACACCTTC
cdr3_aa: CASSLQPYGYTF

d_call: NA
clone_size: NA
j_call: TRBJ2-2
v_call: TRBV4-1
cdr3_nt: TGCGCCAGCAGCCAAGTGACTAGGGCGAACACCGGGGAGCTGTTTTTT
cdr3_aa: CASSQVTRANTGELFF

d_call: NA
clone_size: NA
j_call: TRBJ2-7
v_call: TRBV7-8
cdr3_nt: TGTGCCAGCAGCCCAGCGCAGACCTACGAGCAGTACTTC
cdr3_aa: CASSPAQTYEQYF

d_call: TRBD2
clone_size: NA
j_call: TRBJ2-1
v_call: TRBV5-1
cdr3_nt: TGCGCCAGCAGCTTCGGATCTACTAGCGGGAGGGAGAATGAGCAGTTCTTC
cdr3_aa: CASSFGSTSGRENEQFF

d_call: NA
clone_size: NA
j_call: TRBJ1-2
v_call: TRBV13
cdr3_nt: TGTGCCAGCAGCTTCAGGGTATATGGCTACACCTTC
cdr3_aa: CASSFRVYGYTF

d_call: TRBD1
clone_size: NA
j_call: TRBJ2-7
v_call: TRBV6-5
cdr3_nt: TGTGCCAGCAGTCACAGACACAGGGGTCCCTACGAGCAGTACTTC
cdr3_aa: CASSHRHRGPYEQYF

d_call: TRBD2
clone_size: NA
j_call: TRBJ2-1
v_call: TRBV5-1
cdr3_nt: TGCGCCAGCAGCTTGGGTAGCGGGAGGGCCTCGGATGAGCAGTTCTTC
cdr3_aa: CASSLGSGRASDEQFF

d_call: TRBD2
clone_size: NA
j_call: TRBJ2-7
v_call: TRBV5-4
cdr3_nt: TGTGCCAGCAGCTCCCGGACTAGCGGGAATTACGAGCAGTACTTC
cdr3_aa: CASSSRTSGNYEQYF

d_call: TRBD2
clone_size: NA
j_call: TRBJ2-7
v_call: TRBV6-1
cdr3_nt: TGTGCCAGCAGTTCGGGACTAGCGGGAGACTACGAGCAGTACTTC
cdr3_aa: CASSSGLAGDYEQYF

d_call: TRBD2
clone_size: NA
j_call: TRBJ2-1
v_call: TRBV12-5
cdr3_nt: TGTGCTAGTGGTAGCGGGAGCTACAATGAGCAGTTCTTC
cdr3_aa: CASGSGSYNEQFF

d_call: TRBD2
clone_size: NA
j_call: TRBJ2-7
v_call: TRBV7-2
cdr3_nt: TGTGCCAGCAGCTCTAGCGGGAGGGCCTACGAGCAGTACTTC
cdr3_aa: CASSSSGRAYEQYF

d_call: TRBD2
clone_size: NA
j_call: TRBJ2-2
v_call: TRBV5-1
cdr3_nt: TGCGCCAGCAGCCTGAGTTTGGCTAGCGGGAGGGCATGGCTCACCGGGGAGCTGTTTTTT
cdr3_aa: CASSLSLASGRAWLTGELFF

d_call: TRBD2
clone_size: once
j_call: TRBJ2-1
v_call: TRBV18
cdr3_nt: TGTGCCAGCTCAATGTTAGCGGGAGACTACAATGAGCAGTTCTTC
cdr3_aa: CASSMLAGDYNEQFF

d_call: TRBD1
clone_size: NA
j_call: TRBJ1-2
v_call: TRBV9
cdr3_nt: TGTGCCAGCAGCGCCTGGACAGGGGGCGGTCATGGCTACACCTTC
cdr3_aa: CASSAWTGGGHGYTF

d_call: TRBD2
clone_size: NA
j_call: TRBJ2-7
v_call: TRBV29-1
cdr3_nt: TGCAGCGCCGATCTTTGGGAGCGGGGGACCTACGAGCAGTACTTC
cdr3_aa: CSADLWERGTYEQYF

d_call: NA
clone_size: NA
j_call: TRBJ2-2
v_call: TRBV2
cdr3_nt: TGTGCCAGCTTAAGGTCTGGGGAGCTGTTTTTT
cdr3_aa: CASLRSGELFF

d_call: TRBD1
clone_size: NA
j_call: TRBJ2-1
v_call: TRBV28
cdr3_nt: TGTGCCAGCAGTTTAATGGGGACAGGGGGTTACAATGAGCAGTTCTTC
cdr3_aa: CASSLMGTGGYNEQFF

d_call: TRBD1
clone_size: once
j_call: TRBJ1-1
v_call: TRBV29-1
cdr3_nt: TGCAGCGTCGGGACAGTATTGAACACTGAAGCTTTCTTT
cdr3_aa: CSVGTVLNTEAFF